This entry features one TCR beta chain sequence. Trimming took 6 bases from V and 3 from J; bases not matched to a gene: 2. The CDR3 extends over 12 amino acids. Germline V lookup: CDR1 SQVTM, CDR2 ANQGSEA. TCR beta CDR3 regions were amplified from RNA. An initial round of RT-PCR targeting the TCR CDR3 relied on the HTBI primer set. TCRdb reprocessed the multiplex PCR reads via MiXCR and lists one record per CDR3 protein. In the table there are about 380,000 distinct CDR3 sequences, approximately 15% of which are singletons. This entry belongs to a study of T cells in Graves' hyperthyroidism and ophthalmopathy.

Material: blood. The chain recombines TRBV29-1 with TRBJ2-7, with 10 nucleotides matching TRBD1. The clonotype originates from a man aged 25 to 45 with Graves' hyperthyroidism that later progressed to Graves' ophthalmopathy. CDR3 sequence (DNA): TGCAGCGTCCGGACAGGGGGCTACGAGCAGTACTTC. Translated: CSVRTGGYEQYF.